This T cell receptor (beta chain) comes out of a study of identical twins. This CDR3 has 15 amino acids. The V end lost 1 base, the J end lost 1 base, and 10 bases lay between the germline ends. The germline gives CDR1 SGHTA, CDR2 FQGNSA. TCRdb called the 5' RACE reads again in MiXCR, with one record for every CDR3 protein. This table has 240,000 or so distinct CDR3 sequences, roughly a tenth appearing once. The specimen sequenced was memory T cells sorted from blood. The chain couples TRBV7-2 to TRBJ2-5, with D tentatively TRBD1 (5 bases). This clonotype originated in a man aged 50 to 60 in good health. The CDR3 sequence: CASSLVWTIQETQYF. The CDR3 DNA is TGTGCCAGCAGCTTAGTTTGGACAATCCAAGAGACCCAGTACTTC.